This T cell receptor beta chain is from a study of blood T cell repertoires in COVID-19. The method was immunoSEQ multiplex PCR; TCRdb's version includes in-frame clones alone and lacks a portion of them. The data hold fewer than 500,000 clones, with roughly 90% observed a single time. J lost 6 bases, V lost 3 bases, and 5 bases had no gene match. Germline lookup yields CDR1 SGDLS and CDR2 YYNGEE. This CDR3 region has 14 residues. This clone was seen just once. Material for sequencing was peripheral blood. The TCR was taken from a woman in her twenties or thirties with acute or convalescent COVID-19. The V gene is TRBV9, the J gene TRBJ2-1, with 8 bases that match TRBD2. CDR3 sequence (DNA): TGTGCCAGCAGCGCGGGACTAGTGATCAATGAGCAGTTCTTC. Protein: CASSAGLVINEQFF.